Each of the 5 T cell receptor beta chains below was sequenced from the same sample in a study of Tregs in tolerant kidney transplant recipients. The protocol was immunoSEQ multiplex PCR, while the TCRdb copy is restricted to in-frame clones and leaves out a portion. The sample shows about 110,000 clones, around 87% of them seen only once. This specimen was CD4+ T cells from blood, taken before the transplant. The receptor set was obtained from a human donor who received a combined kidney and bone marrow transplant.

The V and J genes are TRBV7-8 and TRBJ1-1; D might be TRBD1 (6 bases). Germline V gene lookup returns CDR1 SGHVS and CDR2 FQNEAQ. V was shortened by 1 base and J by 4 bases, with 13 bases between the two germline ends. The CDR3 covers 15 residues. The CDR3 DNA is TGTGCCAGCAGCTTAGACTGGGGGCTTGGCACTGAAGCTTTCTTT. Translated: CASSLDWGLGTEAFF. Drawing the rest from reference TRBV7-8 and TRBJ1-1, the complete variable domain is GAGVSQSPRYKVAKRGQDVALRCDPISGHVSLFWYQQALGQGPEFLTYFQNEAQLDKSGLPSDRFFAERPEGSVSTLKIQRTQQEDSAVYLCASSLDWGLGTEAFFGQGTRLTVV.

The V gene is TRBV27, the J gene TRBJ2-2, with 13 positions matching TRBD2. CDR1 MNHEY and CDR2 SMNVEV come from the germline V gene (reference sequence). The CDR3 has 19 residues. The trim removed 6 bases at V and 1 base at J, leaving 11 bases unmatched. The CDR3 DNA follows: TGTGCCAGCAGCTATGACGGACTAGCGGGGGCCCTGAACACCGGGGAGCTGTTTTTT. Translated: CASSYDGLAGALNTGELFF.

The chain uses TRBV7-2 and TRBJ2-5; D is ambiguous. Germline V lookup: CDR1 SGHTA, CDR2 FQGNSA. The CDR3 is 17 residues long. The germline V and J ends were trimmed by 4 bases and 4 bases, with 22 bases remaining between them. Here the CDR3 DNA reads TGTGCCAGCAGCTCCCAACTTTCAGACTCTCCGGGAGAGACCCAGTACTTC. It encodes CASSSQLSDSPGETQYF. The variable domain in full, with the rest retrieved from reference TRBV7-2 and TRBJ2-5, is GAGVSQSPSNKVTEKGKDVELRCDPISGHTALYWYRQSLGQGLEFLIYFQGNSAPDKSGLPSDRFSAERTGGSVSTLTIQRTQQEDSAVYLCASSSQLSDSPGETQYFGPGTRLLVL.

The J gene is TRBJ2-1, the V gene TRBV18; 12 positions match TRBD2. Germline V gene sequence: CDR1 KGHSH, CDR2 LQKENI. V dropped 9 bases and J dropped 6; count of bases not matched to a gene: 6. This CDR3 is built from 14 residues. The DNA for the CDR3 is TGTGCCAGTTCCCTAGCGGGGGGGCTCAATGAGCAGTTCTTC. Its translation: CASSLAGGLNEQFF. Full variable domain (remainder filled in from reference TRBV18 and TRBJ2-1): NAGVMQNPRHLVRRRGQEARLRCSPMKGHSHVYWYRQLPEEGLKFMVYLQKENIIDESGMPKERFSAEFPKEGPSILRIQQVVRGDSAAYFCASSLAGGLNEQFFGPGTRLTVL.

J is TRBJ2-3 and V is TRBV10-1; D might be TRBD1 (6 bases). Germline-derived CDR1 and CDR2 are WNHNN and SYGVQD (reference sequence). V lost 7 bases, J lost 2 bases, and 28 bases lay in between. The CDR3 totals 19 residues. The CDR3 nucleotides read TGCGCCAGCACTCAATGCCGTACAGGGAGCCTCCGTTTCACAGATACGCAGTATTTT. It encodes CASTQCRTGSLRFTDTQYF.